One and the same sample provided the 6 T cell receptor beta chains below, sequenced in a study of T cell responses to AZD1222 COVID-19 vaccine. Libraries were prepared by immunoSEQ multiplex PCR; TCRdb keeps only in-frame clonotypes and omits some of them. This table holds some 120,000 clones, 80% to 90% found once. Sequenced material: peripheral blood, taken on day 0 of AZD1222 vaccination. The receptors were gathered from an adult in good health.

The V call is TRBV5-1, the J call TRBJ1-2; D possibly corresponds to TRBD1 (6 bases). The CDR3 spans 14 residues. CDR1 and CDR2 from the germline V gene are SGHRS and YFSETQ. The V end was cut by 4 bases, the J end by 12 bases, with 22 bases between. This CDR3 is CASSPGVGADENTF. CDR3 sequence (DNA): TGCGCCAGCAGCCCCGGGGTGGGGGCGGACGAGAACACCTTC.

V gene TRBV24-1 combines with J gene TRBJ2-2; no definite D call. Trimming shortened V by 11 bases and J by 1 base, and 7 bases separated the two germline ends. The V gene's germline CDR1 is KGHDR and CDR2 SFDVKD. CDR3 length: 12 residues. The CDR3 spells CASDGNTGELFF. For the CDR3, the DNA is TGTGCCAGCGATGGGAACACCGGGGAGCTGTTTTTT.

V is TRBV28 and J is TRBJ1-4; no definite D call. The length of the CDR3 is 11 residues. V was cut by 9 bases and J by 10 bases, with 12 bases left in between. Germline CDR1 and CDR2: MDHEN and SYDVKM. In nucleotides, the CDR3 is TGTGCCAGTCTCGGCATTGGAAAACTGTTTTTT. It is translated as CASLGIGKLFF.

This clone showed up just a few times. The rearrangement joins TRBV11-2 to TRBJ1-3; TRBD1 matches at 7 bases. The CDR3 extends over 14 amino acids. Looked up from germline, CDR1 is SGHAT and CDR2 is FQNNGV. After removal of 5 bases from V and 2 bases from J, the junction contained 3 bases not matched to a gene. For the CDR3, the DNA is TGTGCCAGCAGCGCCGGGACAGCTGGAAACACCATATATTTT. Translating gives CASSAGTAGNTIYF.

The CDR3 sequence: CASSESGANYGYTF. The CDR3 DNA follows: TGCGCCAGCAGTGAGTCAGGGGCGAACTATGGCTACACCTTC. The J gene is TRBJ1-2, the V gene TRBV10-2, with D perhaps matching TRBD1 (5 bases). Trimming took off 0 bases at V and 2 bases at J, with 7 bases between the two ends. The CDR3 is made up of 14 amino acids. Germline CDR1 WSHSY, CDR2 SAAADI.

This clone was counted a single time. The chain joins TRBV11-3 to TRBJ2-1; 7 bases are a match to TRBD2. V gave up 0 bases and J gave up 0 bases; unmatched junction bases: 8. The CDR3 consists of 18 residues. CDR1 and CDR2 from the germline V gene are SGHNT and YENEEA. As DNA, the CDR3 is TGTGCCAGCAGCTTAGATCAGGGCGGGAGCTACTCCTACAATGAGCAGTTCTTC. The encoded protein is CASSLDQGGSYSYNEQFF.